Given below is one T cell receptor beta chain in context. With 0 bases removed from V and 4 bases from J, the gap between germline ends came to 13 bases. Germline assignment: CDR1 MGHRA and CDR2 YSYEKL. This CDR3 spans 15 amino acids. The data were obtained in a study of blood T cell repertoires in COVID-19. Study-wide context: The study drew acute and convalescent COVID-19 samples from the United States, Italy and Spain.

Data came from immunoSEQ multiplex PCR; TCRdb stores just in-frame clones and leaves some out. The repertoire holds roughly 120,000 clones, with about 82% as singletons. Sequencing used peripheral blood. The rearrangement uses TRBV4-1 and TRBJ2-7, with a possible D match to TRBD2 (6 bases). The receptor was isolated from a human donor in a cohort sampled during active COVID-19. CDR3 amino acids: CASSQDGAGRYEQYF. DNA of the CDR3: TGCGCCAGCAGCCAAGATGGGGCAGGGAGGTACGAGCAGTACTTC.